The clone carrying this T cell receptor beta chain has only a few counts. The antigen remains unidentified. The data were taken from a study of T-cell reconstitution after alpha-beta-depleted transplantation in children. Notes on the study in general: T-cell counts and diversity were attributed mostly to newly produced T cells one year after transplant.

Using unique molecular identifiers, the investigators prepared the TCRbeta library. TCRdb ran MiXCR on the PCR reads and lists one entry per CDR3 protein. The table includes around 800,000 distinct CDR3 sequences, 16% detected once. Germline CDR1 and CDR2: SSHAT and FNYEAQ (reference sequence). There are 15 residues in the CDR3. With 0 bases clipped from V and 7 bases from J, the junction kept 7 bases outside the gene matches. The chain has TRBV7-7 and TRBJ2-5; 8 bases are a match to TRBD2. The source is a male patient aged 10 to 17 who had a stem cell transplant for acute lymphoblastic leukemia, so the T cells may come from the graft donor. The sample in question was PBMCs, mostly from graft donor cells, obtained 360 days after TCRalphabeta/CD19-depleted stem cell transplant. The CDR3 sequence: CASSLAPSGLGTQYF. The CDR3 bases are TGTGCCAGCAGCTTAGCTCCTAGCGGGTTGGGGACCCAGTACTTC.